This passage covers 5 T cell receptor beta chains from one sample sequenced in a study of blood T cell repertoires in COVID-19. The repertoire was sequenced with immunoSEQ multiplex PCR; TCRdb's copy has only in-frame clones and lacks some. The table has more than 200,000 clones, about 87% seen once. Sequenced input: peripheral blood. The receptors here all came from a man in his thirties or forties with COVID-19, enrolled during active disease.

The chain has TRBV19 and TRBJ1-1; TRBD1 might be the D (5 bases). V was shortened by 4 bases and J by 0 bases, with 12 bases between the two germline ends. The CDR3 runs to 15 residues. Germline V gene lookup returns CDR1 LNHDA and CDR2 SQIVND (reference sequence). Here the CDR3 reads CASSTQGLMNTEAFF. CDR3 nucleotide sequence: TGTGCCAGTAGTACGCAGGGACTTATGAACACTGAAGCTTTCTTT.

This rearrangement joins TRBV15 to TRBJ2-3; 8 bases are a match to TRBD2. Germline loops: CDR1 LNHNV, CDR2 YYDKDF (reference sequence). The CDR3 has 18 amino acids. Unmatched junction bases numbered 11, after V lost 0 bases and J lost 3 bases. As DNA, the CDR3 is TGTGCCACCAGCAGAGACCCTCCGCGAGTAGCGGGAACAGATACGCAGTATTTT. Residues: CATSRDPPRVAGTDTQYF.

This clone appeared once. The chain uses TRBV6-5 and TRBJ2-1; 8 nucleotides agree with TRBD1. CDR3 length equals 15 residues. J was trimmed by 4 bases and V by 0 bases; bases with no gene match: 2. Germline V CDR1 and CDR2: MNHEY, SVGAGI. Here the CDR3 reads CASSYSDRAYNEQFF. For the CDR3, the DNA is TGTGCCAGCAGTTACTCGGACAGGGCTTACAATGAGCAGTTCTTC.

The rearrangement uses TRBV11-2 and TRBJ2-3, with D perhaps matching TRBD2 (5 bases). Germline V gives CDR1 SGHAT, CDR2 FQNNGV. This CDR3 region has 13 residues. The germline V and J ends were trimmed by 2 bases and 3 bases, with 6 bases remaining between them. CDR3 in amino acids: CASSLTGTDTQYF. The DNA of the CDR3 is TGTGCCAGCAGCTTAACGGGAACAGATACGCAGTATTTT.

The chain combines TRBV11-3 with TRBJ2-1, with D uncertain. Germline CDR1 is SGHNT and CDR2 is YENEEA. The CDR3 is made up of 13 amino acids. Trimming pared 5 bases from V and 6 bases from J, leaving 11 bases between. The CDR3 region is CASSPPYSNEQFF. The CDR3 DNA reads TGTGCCAGCAGCCCACCTTACAGCAATGAGCAGTTCTTC.